These 20 T cell receptor beta chains originate from one sample sequenced in a study of T cell responses to AZD1222 COVID-19 vaccine (dated by TCRdb to about 2021). Library preparation was by the immunoSEQ multiplex PCR assay. This is the immuneACCESS table as TCRdb keeps it, with only in-frame sequences that have V and J called. A part of the clones is gone; compared with another copy, unresolved V genes explain less than half, and the rest is unexplained. Counted in this sample were some 150,000 clones; around 89% of them appeared once. 4.3% of the sample comes from the top ten. The sample's time point label is to be understood as: about 28 days (+/-7) after the second vaccine dose. Here the sequenced sample was peripheral blood, taken 28 days after the second AZD1222 dose. These receptors all come from an adult who received the AZD1222 COVID-19 vaccine.

This chain joins TRBV6-5 and TRBJ1-2; possible D gene TRBD1, 5 bases. In germline, CDR1 is MNHEY, CDR2 SVGAGI. CDR3 length: 16 residues. Trimming cost V 3 bases and J 8 bases, with 22 bases left between them. This chain's CDR3 is CASSYREEGRSRGYTF. DNA of the CDR3: TGTGCCAGCAGTTATCGGGAGGAGGGACGATCCAGAGGCTACACCTTC.

The CDR3 DNA is TGTGCCACCAGCAGAGTGGAGGGTAGCTATGGCTACACCTTC. Amino acid sequence: CATSRVEGSYGYTF. The chain combines TRBV15 with TRBJ1-2; no definite D call. The germline V and J ends were trimmed by 1 base and 4 bases, with 10 bases remaining between them. CDR1 LNHNV and CDR2 YYDKDF come from the germline V gene (reference sequence). The CDR3 length is 14 residues.

V and J are TRBV29-1 and TRBJ1-1; D gene uncertain. CDR1 SQVTM and CDR2 ANQGSEA come from the germline V gene. CDR3 length: 12 residues. The V and J ends lost 0 bases and 4 bases respectively, with 6 bases between them. The CDR3 loop is CSVEDRPTEAFF. CDR3 coding DNA: TGCAGCGTTGAAGATCGCCCCACTGAAGCTTTCTTT.

The V gene is TRBV7-9, the J gene TRBJ2-1; 9 bases are shared with TRBD2. After removal of 4 bases from V and 6 bases from J, the junction contained 7 bases not matched to a gene. Germline V gene sequence: CDR1 SEHNR, CDR2 FQNEAQ (reference sequence). The CDR3 loop spans 15 amino acids. The CDR3 DNA sequence: TGTGCCAGCAGCTCCCTAGCGGGGTCGGTCAATGAGCAGTTCTTC. Translating it yields CASSSLAGSVNEQFF.

This sequence joins TRBV3-1 (or the pseudogene TRBV3-2) and TRBJ1-3; no clear D. The length of the CDR3 is 14 residues. Trimming removed 1 base at V and 0 bases at J, with 4 bases between. The germline V gene has CDR1 LGHDT and CDR2 YNNKEL (reference sequence). The CDR3, as DNA: TGTGCCAGCAGCCAAGGAAACTCTGGAAACACCATATATTTT. Protein product: CASSQGNSGNTIYF.

The chain employs TRBV5-5 and TRBJ1-2; 9 bases map to TRBD1. Germline CDR1 SGHKS, CDR2 YYEKEE (reference sequence). V lost 4 bases, J lost 6 bases, and 7 bases stayed unmatched. CDR3 length: 14 amino acids. The CDR3 region has the DNA TGTGCCAGCAGCGGGGGGACAGGGTATGATGGCTACACCTTC. It encodes CASSGGTGYDGYTF. The full variable domain, in which reference TRBV5-5 and TRBJ1-2 provide the parts outside the CDR3, is DAGVTQSPTHLIKTRGQQVTLRCSPISGHKSVSWYQQVLGQGPQFIFQYYEKEERGRGNFPDRFSARQFPNYSSELNVNALLLGDSALYLCASSGGTGYDGYTFGSGTRLTVV.

The rearrangement joins TRBV2 to TRBJ1-3, with D unclear. The CDR3 loop spans 15 amino acids. V lost 3 bases to trimming and J lost 0 bases, with 9 bases between them. Germline lookup yields CDR1 SNHLY and CDR2 FYNNEI. The CDR3 sequence is CASSDTRSSGNTIYF. The DNA for the CDR3 is TGTGCCAGCAGTGATACCCGGAGCTCTGGAAACACCATATATTTT.

J is TRBJ1-2 and V is TRBV5-6, with 7 nucleotides matching TRBD1. Trimming cost V 2 bases and J 7 bases; bases outside gene matches: 5. Per the germline V gene, CDR1 is SGHDT and CDR2 is YYEEEE. The CDR3 consists of 13 residues. The CDR3 region is CASSLQGGLGYTF. CDR3 bases: TGTGCCAGCAGCTTACAAGGGGGCCTTGGCTACACCTTC.

The chain carries TRBV7-9 and TRBJ2-7; no definite D call. Trimming took off 8 bases at V and 6 bases at J, with 14 bases between the two ends. The germline gives CDR1 SEHNR, CDR2 FQNEAQ (reference sequence). The CDR3 sequence is 12 residues long. The CDR3 sequence is CASSASDSEQYF. The CDR3 DNA reads TGTGCCAGCTCAGCTTCTGATAGCGAGCAGTACTTC.

The rearrangement joins TRBV6-5 to TRBJ1-2, with 7 nucleotides matching TRBD1. Germline V gene sequence: CDR1 MNHEY, CDR2 SVGAGI. The CDR3 is made up of 14 amino acids. Trimming cost V 6 bases and J 7 bases; bases outside gene matches: 11. This CDR3 is CASSETGKEIGYTF. CDR3 sequence (DNA): TGTGCCAGCAGCGAGACAGGGAAGGAAATTGGCTACACCTTC.

This rearrangement joins TRBV5-6 to TRBJ2-2, with D unclear. Trimming removed 0 bases at V and 2 bases at J, with 5 bases between. The CDR3 runs 14 residues. CDR1 is SGHDT and CDR2 is YYEEEE in the germline V gene. The CDR3 sequence: CASSLVGNTGELFF. The DNA for the CDR3 is TGTGCCAGCAGCTTGGTGGGAAACACCGGGGAGCTGTTTTTT.

This clone has only one observation. The chain couples TRBV9 to TRBJ1-1; the D gene is possibly TRBD1 (5 bases). The CDR3 contains 14 residues. CDR1 and CDR2 (germline): SGDLS, YYNGEE. V was cut by 1 base and J by 5 bases, with 12 bases left in between. The CDR3 DNA reads TGTGCCAGCAGCGTATCCGGGGGAGGAACTGAAGCTTTCTTT. Encoded protein: CASSVSGGGTEAFF.

This sequence joins TRBV15 and TRBJ2-7; D ambiguous. In germline, CDR1 is LNHNV, CDR2 YYDKDF (reference sequence). Trimming shortened V by 0 bases and J by 4 bases, and 7 bases separated the two germline ends. The CDR3 has 13 residues. CDR3 nucleotide sequence: TGTGCCACCAGCAGAGATAACAATTACGAGCAGTACTTC. Protein product: CATSRDNNYEQYF.

V is TRBV6-5 and J is TRBJ1-1; a possible D gene is TRBD1 (5 bases). CDR1 MNHEY and CDR2 SVGAGI come from the germline V gene. The CDR3 is 14 amino acids. The germline V and J ends were trimmed by 5 bases and 2 bases, with 12 bases remaining between them. CDR3 region: CASSPPGRNTEAFF. The CDR3 DNA sequence: TGTGCCAGCAGTCCTCCGGGACGTAACACTGAAGCTTTCTTT.

The J gene is TRBJ2-7, the V gene TRBV4-1; the D is unclear. In germline, CDR1 is MGHRA, CDR2 YSYEKL. The ends were cut back, 2 bases at V and 3 bases at J, with 17 bases in the middle. The length of the CDR3 is 16 residues. CDR3 DNA sequence: TGCGCCAGCAGCCAACACCCAACGGTGCACAGCTACGAGCAGTACTTC. It codes for CASSQHPTVHSYEQYF.

The V call is TRBV10-3, the J call TRBJ1-2; D unclear. V was cut by 0 bases and J by 2 bases, with 1 base left in between. The CDR3 has 12 amino acids. Looked up from germline, CDR1 is ENHRY and CDR2 is SYGVKD. Written as DNA, the CDR3 is TGTGCCATCAGTGAGTCGAACTATGGCTACACCTTC. This codes for CAISESNYGYTF.

This clone appeared once. The J gene is TRBJ1-3, the V gene TRBV2; D remains ambiguous. CDR3 length equals 15 residues. Trimming pared 2 bases from V and 0 bases from J, leaving 8 bases between. In germline, CDR1 is SNHLY, CDR2 FYNNEI. CDR3 DNA sequence: TGTGCCAGCAGTGAACGGGCTCCCTCTGGAAACACCATATATTTT. Its translation: CASSERAPSGNTIYF.

The chain uses TRBV5-1 and TRBJ2-1, with TRBD2 identical over 13 bases. J was trimmed by 6 bases and V by 4 bases; bases with no gene match: 7. CDR3 size: 16 residues. Germline values: CDR1 SGHRS, CDR2 YFSETQ. CDR3 residues: CASSTATSGGVNEQFF. CDR3 bases: TGCGCCAGCAGCACGGCCACTAGCGGGGGGGTCAATGAGCAGTTCTTC.

The chain has TRBV4-2 and TRBJ1-2; D ambiguous. The CDR3 is 12 residues long. Germline CDR1 and CDR2: LGHNA and YNFKEQ. With 0 bases removed from V and 11 bases from J, the gap between germline ends came to 10 bases. The CDR3 coding sequence is TGTGCCAGCAGCCAAGATCTCGGTTCATACACCTTC. This translates into CASSQDLGSYTF.

This clone is a singleton in its sample. The V call is TRBV27, the J call TRBJ1-1; D is perhaps TRBD1 (6 bases). Trimming left V 2 bases short and J 1 base short, with 17 bases between. Germline V gives CDR1 MNHEY, CDR2 SMNVEV (reference sequence). The CDR3 consists of 17 residues. CDR3 sequence reads: CASSLGIRDTENTEAFF. CDR3 nucleotides: TGTGCCAGCAGTTTAGGTATTCGGGACACGGAGAACACTGAAGCTTTCTTT.